Described below is a single TCR beta chain sequence and its context. This clonotype was found a few times. The clone's antigen remains unknown. No much larger clone is present one base from it, and per-base qualities are unavailable. The source of the sample is a study of T-cell memory formation after mild COVID-19 (dated by TCRdb to the early 2020s). About the full investigation: TCR sequence clusters from the two donors were largely donor specific. T-cell clones expanding and contracting after mild COVID-19 in a couple of donors were tracked by longitudinal TCRalpha and TCRbeta repertoire sequencing. The cohort was made up of two young adult volunteers, one female and one male, who were previously healthy.

Beyond this particular receptor, the publication reports: Some responding clones were detected in pre-infection memory, which suggested that pre-existing cross-reactive memory T cells had joined the SARS-CoV-2 response. The study covered only a couple of mild cases, and larger cohorts including severe cases with pre-infection samples were considered necessary. Balanced CD4/CD8 phenotypes were observed for clones contracting from day 15 to 85, whereas a bias towards CD4+ was observed for a second wave of clones expanding from day 15 to 37. Contracting CD4+ clones were found mainly in CM and EM memory subsets, while CD8+ clones were enriched in EMRA. SARS-CoV-2 specificity of the second-wave clones peaking on day 37 was not confirmed.

V is shortened by 5 bases, J by 1 base, and the region joining them spans 8 bases. CDR1 is given as SEHNR and CDR2 as FQNEAQ, both from the germline V gene (reference sequence). The CDR3 goes from the cysteine to the phenylalanine over 13 residues. Kept here is only the CDR3 DNA, which spans 39 bases and is read in frame from base 1. Sequencing instrument: Illumina NovaSeq 6000. Using 5'RACE with constant-segment primers, TCRalpha and TCRbeta cDNA libraries were constructed, with sample barcodes and unique molecular identifiers added in the process. RNA was extracted from every sample with Trizol reagent. Library amplification was performed in two PCR steps, and a second sample barcode and Illumina TruSeq adapters were introduced in the second step. Libraries were sequenced on an Illumina NovaSeq with 2 x 150 bp paired-end reads. Under the source paper's analysis protocol: With migec v1.2.7, reads were demultiplexed and then collapsed into UMI-guided consensus sequences. Using mixcr v2.1.11, UMI consensuses were aligned to TRA and TRB V and J templates and then assembled into clonotypes. A clonotype was counted as expanded or contracted only when both edgeR and NoisET called the clonotype significant, with the noise models trained on biological replicates. For edgeR calls, the cutoffs were a false discovery rate-adjusted p below 0.01 and a log2 fold-change threshold of 1. As an exploratory analysis of dynamics, max-normalized trajectories of the 1000 most abundant clonotypes were examined with PCA combined with hierarchical clustering. The CD4 or CD8 phenotype of responding clones was assigned using the separately sequenced CD4+ and CD8+ repertoires. TCRdb redid the processing of the public reads, applying fastp at Q25 and MiXCR, and retained in-frame beta chains. Each record represents a unique CDR3 protein, reported with the most common genes and DNA among its rows. TCRdb assigned the V and J calls; the authors' analysis was not used. A total of approximately 89,000 distinct CDR3 sequences appear in this sample, about 13% of them only once. The top ten clones comprise 35% to 50% of the sample.

PBMCs were isolated by Ficoll-Paque density gradient centrifugation. The sequencing input was PBMCs or a T cell subset sorted from them (not recorded which). This receptor chain uses TRBV7-9 and TRBJ2-5; the D gene is perhaps TRBD2, on 5 matching bases. The receptor comes from a man aged 18 to 29 who had mild COVID-19 (a few samples of this study predate the infection). The sample titles of this study are shuffled in the database, so cell type and time point are left out; the donor was told from shared clones. For the CDR3, the sequence is CASSPGSQETQYF. The DNA is TGTGCCAGCAGCCCGGGATCCCAAGAGACCCAGTACTTC.